Listed below are T cell receptor beta chains from one sample, sequenced in a study of Graves' ophthalmopathy and Graves' hyperthyroidism. One entry per CDR3 protein, called by TCRdb with MiXCR from the multiplex PCR reads. The table lists 350,000 to 450,000 distinct CDR3 sequences, 21% of them singletons. The sequenced material came from peripheral blood. The receptors originated from a woman between 18 and 29 years old with stable Graves' hyperthyroidism. Each CDR3 is given without its conserved first and last residue. The size entry is marked missing in some rows and otherwise reads once, few, many or a size class.

size	V	J	CDR3
.	TRBV6-5	TRBJ2-7	ASSSLDQRSSYEQY
few	TRBV20-1	TRBJ2-5	SAILRTGVPLSQY
many	TRBV29-1	TRBJ1-1	SAPNPDLNTEAF
.	TRBV7-2	TRBJ2-7	ASSPRGREPNEQY
many	TRBV29-1	TRBJ2-5	SALGGGRETQY
many	TRBV7-8	TRBJ2-5	ASSSRGQLRGTQY
many	TRBV9	TRBJ1-5	ASSPTGARNQPQH
.	TRBV18	TRBJ2-3	ASSPSGSKTDTQY
many	TRBV5-5	TRBJ2-2	ASSLKATGNTGELF
once	TRBV9	TRBJ1-1	VSSVGGSTEAF
many	TRBV5-8	TRBJ2-7	ASKSGFHEQY
.	TRBV11-2	TRBJ1-3	ASRSGQGIGGQSGNTIY
few	TRBV20-1	TRBJ2-7	SALGVSGAYEQY
.	TRBV24-1	TRBJ1-2	ATSGQTRNYGYT
many	TRBV6-5	TRBJ1-6	ASSSSMTGKTSPLH
.	TRBV7-2	TRBJ1-5	ASSLDRSNQPQH
many	TRBV6-5	TRBJ2-5	ASSYGSGREGTQY
many	TRBV4-3	TRBJ2-6	ASSQEGISGANVLT
many	TRBV6-1	TRBJ1-3	ASSEGWPASGNTIY
.	TRBV6-1	TRBJ1-1	ASSPPGTGFYTEAF
many	TRBV6-1	TRBJ1-5	ASSEGQRSNQPQH
few	TRBV12-3/TRBV12-4	TRBJ2-7	ASRDLRDPPPYEQY
many	TRBV19	TRBJ1-5	ASRTGTISQPQH
many	TRBV6-5	TRBJ2-7	ASSHSGPEEQY
many	TRBV20-1	TRBJ2-5	SARHGGQETQY
many	TRBV7-2	TRBJ2-7	ASSLGSGRGCEQY
.	TRBV25-1	TRBJ1-1	ASSEMKGMNTEAF
.	TRBV29-1	TRBJ2-7	SVTLAGDTSITGEQY
many	TRBV12-3/TRBV12-4	TRBJ2-7	ASSRTPGHPGDEQY
many	TRBV7-2	TRBJ1-2	ASSSPVVYGYT
many	TRBV25-1	TRBJ2-7	ASSESGTASYEQY
many	TRBV7-3	TRBJ2-5	ASSLSGGARETQY
many	TRBV28	TRBJ2-7	ASSLVQGHEQY
many	TRBV20-1	TRBJ1-2	SAREQDYGYT
many	TRBV9	TRBJ1-5	ASSPGTVGDQPQH
few	TRBV7-6	TRBJ2-1	ASSAVRLAGGPGRQF
many	TRBV7-2	TRBJ1-1	ASSLNGGNTEAF
many	TRBV19	TRBJ1-6	ASSTLRQGDSPLH
many	TRBV20-1	TRBJ2-7	SARGRRTLVEQY
many	TRBV19	TRBJ2-5	ASSIGRRETQY
many	TRBV24-1	TRBJ2-2	ATSETSGRANTGELF
few	TRBV5-1	TRBJ1-1	ASSLDRATNTEAF
many	TRBV4-1	TRBJ2-2	ASAGRGQDAHTGELF
few	TRBV30	TRBJ1-6	AWSQGPLWNSPLH
.	TRBV28	TRBJ2-7	ASSLISYGIYEQY
many	TRBV7-6	TRBJ2-2	ASSLQGGVGGELF
many	TRBV12-3/TRBV12-4	TRBJ2-7	ASSPYEQGNEQY
.	TRBV20-1	TRBJ2-7	SARRLDSSIYEQY